This is a list of T cell receptor beta chains from one sample in a study of early T cells in non-severe SARS-CoV-2 infection. TCRdb called the 5' RACE reads again in MiXCR, with one record for every CDR3 protein. The repertoire holds about 25,000 distinct CDR3 sequences, with about 4% as singletons. Sequences were obtained from whole blood. Receptor source: an adult who was a healthcare worker with PCR-confirmed SARS-CoV-2 infection or an uninfected control (not recorded which). The CDR3 runs from the conserved cysteine through the conserved F or W. The order of the fields is D gene, V gene, CDR3 protein. D genes are given only for firm matches.

D: TRBD1; V: TRBV7-2; CDR3: CASSLDGGDRMAFF
D: NA; V: TRBV19; CDR3: CASSILAGLEGEQFF
D: NA; V: TRBV7-2; CDR3: CASSLGGRHQPQHF
D: TRBD2; V: TRBV5-1; CDR3: CASSPSGTVGTGELFF
D: NA; V: TRBV21-1; CDR3: CASRPPRGLLAGEESNEQFF
D: NA; V: TRBV6-5; CDR3: CASRGAGRFNEQFF
D: NA; V: TRBV10-3; CDR3: CATTQGNEQYF
D: TRBD2; V: TRBV7-6; CDR3: CASSPRRSSGLDEQFF
D: NA; V: TRBV7-8; CDR3: CASSLEGGGSPLHF
D: NA; V: TRBV15; CDR3: CATSTSIQGTDTQYF
D: NA; V: TRBV9; CDR3: CASSAINPLMAFF
D: NA; V: TRBV28; CDR3: CASSGTSTYEQYF
D: NA; V: TRBV3-1; CDR3: CASSQFPGHVNEQFF
D: TRBD1; V: TRBV10-2; CDR3: CASSESQGAAYSPLHF
D: TRBD1; V: TRBV7-3; CDR3: CASSPTGGTNEKLFF
D: TRBD2; V: TRBV20-1; CDR3: CSAETGTRGYEQYF
D: TRBD2; V: TRBV6-5; CDR3: CASRPLPGGYTDTQYF
D: TRBD1; V: TRBV9; CDR3: CASSKGAGPSYEQYF
D: TRBD1; V: TRBV7-8; CDR3: CASSPQQGASTAFF
D: TRBD1; V: TRBV7-8; CDR3: CASSPRTGGMNTGELFF
D: NA; V: TRBV28; CDR3: CASSFPETKDTQYF
D: NA; V: TRBV20-1; CDR3: CSARDYSSYNEQFF